The TCR beta chain described here comes from a study of T cells of healthy individuals. Per the germline V gene, CDR1 is SQVTM and CDR2 is ANQGSEA. Trimming took off 4 bases at V and 4 bases at J, with 7 bases between the two ends. CDR3 length equals 12 residues. This clonotype came up many times. TCRdb reprocessed the 5' RACE reads with MiXCR, giving one entry per CDR3 protein. The repertoire has 75,000 to 95,000 distinct CDR3 sequences, approximately 5.4% of them found once; the top ten carry about 7.5%. This receptor was taken from a female donor in good health. This sequence joins TRBV29-1 and TRBJ2-2, with D perhaps matching TRBD2 (5 bases). The CDR3 region has the DNA TGCAGCGTTGTTGGGAGCACCGGGGAGCTGTTTTTT. The encoded protein is CSVVGSTGELFF.